This note documents a single T cell receptor beta chain sequence. Researchers ran the PCR with 60 Vbeta and 13 Jbeta primers. Some clones are missing from TCRdb's copy, which holds only in-frame ones; the method was immunoSEQ multiplex PCR. The sample yields approximately 100,000 clones, 74% seen once. The V end lost 4 bases, the J end lost 3 bases, and 11 bases lay between the germline ends. Per germline, CDR1 SGDLS and CDR2 YYNGEE. The CDR3 is 13 amino acids. This entry is derived from a study of cytomegalovirus exposure and HLA in healthy donors. Study-level background: HLA-typed donors were the source of about 85 million unique TCRs held in an early data release.

The sample was PBMCs. J is TRBJ2-7 and V is TRBV9; perhaps TRBD2 as D (7 bases). The sequence was collected from a man aged 45 to 65 in good health and CMV-seropositive. In DNA form, the CDR3 reads TGTGCCAGCAGCCTTAGGGGGGGCTACGAGCAGTACTTC. It is translated as CASSLRGGYEQYF.